This section outlines one T cell receptor (beta chain) sequence together with its context. Its antigen is as yet unknown. The junction had 7 bases not matched to a gene; V was cut back by 1 base and J by 4 bases. CDR1 is SGHRS and CDR2 is YFSETQ in the germline V gene. The CDR3 length is 15 residues. The sample originates from a study of cytomegalovirus exposure and HLA in healthy donors. Study-level results: Clusters of TCRs from the first cohort tended to co-occur in the 100 to 150 validation repertoires (as a later analysis found).

The assay was immunoSEQ multiplex PCR, and TCRdb's table has in-frame clones only and misses some. Of approximately 110,000 clones in the sample, 86% were seen once. The TCR comes from a woman between 18 and 29 years old in good health and CMV-seropositive. This chain joins TRBV5-1 and TRBJ2-7, with TRBD1 identical over 8 bases. Sequencing used PBMCs. CDR3 in DNA: TGCGCCAGCAGCTTGTCGGGACAGGTTTCTTACGAGCAGTACTTC. Its translation: CASSLSGQVSYEQYF.